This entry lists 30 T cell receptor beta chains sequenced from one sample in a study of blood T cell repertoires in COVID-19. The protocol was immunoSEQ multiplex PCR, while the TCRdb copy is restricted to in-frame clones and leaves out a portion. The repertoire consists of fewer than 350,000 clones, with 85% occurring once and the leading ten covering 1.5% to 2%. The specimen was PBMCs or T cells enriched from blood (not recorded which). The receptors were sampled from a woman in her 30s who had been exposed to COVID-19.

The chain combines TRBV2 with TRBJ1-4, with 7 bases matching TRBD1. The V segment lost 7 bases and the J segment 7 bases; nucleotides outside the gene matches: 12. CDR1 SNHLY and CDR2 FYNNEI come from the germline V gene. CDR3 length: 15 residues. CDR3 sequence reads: CASNLRDSFFEKLFF. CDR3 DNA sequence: TGTGCCAGCAACCTCCGGGACAGCTTTTTTGAAAAACTGTTTTTT. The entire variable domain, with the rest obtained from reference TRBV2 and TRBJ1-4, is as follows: EPEVTQTPSHQVTQMGQEVILRCVPISNHLYFYWYRQILGQKVEFLVSFYNNEISEKSEIFDDQFSVERPDGSNFTLKIRSTKLEDSAMYFCASNLRDSFFEKLFFGSGTQLSVL.

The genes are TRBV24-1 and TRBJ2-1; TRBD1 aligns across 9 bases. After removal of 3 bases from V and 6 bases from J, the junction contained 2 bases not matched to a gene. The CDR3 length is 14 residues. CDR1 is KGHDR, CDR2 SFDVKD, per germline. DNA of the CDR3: TGTGCCACCAGTGATCTGGACAGGGGCAATGAGCAGTTCTTC. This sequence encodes CATSDLDRGNEQFF.

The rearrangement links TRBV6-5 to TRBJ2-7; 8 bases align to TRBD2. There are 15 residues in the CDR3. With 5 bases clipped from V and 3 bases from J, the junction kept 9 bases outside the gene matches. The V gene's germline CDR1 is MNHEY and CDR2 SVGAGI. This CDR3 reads CASSLTPRGDYEQYF. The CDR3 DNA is TGTGCCAGCAGTCTCACGCCGCGGGGGGACTACGAGCAGTACTTC.

For the CDR3, the DNA is TGTGCCAGCAGTTTGCCTTACTCGTACGAGCAGTACTTC. This gives the protein CASSLPYSYEQYF. This chain connects TRBV28 to TRBJ2-7; D not certain. Trimming shortened V by 3 bases and J by 4 bases, and 10 bases separated the two germline ends. This CDR3 contains 13 residues. The V gene's germline CDR1 is MDHEN and CDR2 SYDVKM.

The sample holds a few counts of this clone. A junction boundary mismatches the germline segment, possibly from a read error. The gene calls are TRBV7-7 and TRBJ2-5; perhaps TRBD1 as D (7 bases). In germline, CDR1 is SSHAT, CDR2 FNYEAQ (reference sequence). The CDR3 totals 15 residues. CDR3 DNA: TGTGCTAGCAGCTTTCAGGGGGGTACGGGAGAGACCCAGTACTTC. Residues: CASSFQGGTGETQYF.

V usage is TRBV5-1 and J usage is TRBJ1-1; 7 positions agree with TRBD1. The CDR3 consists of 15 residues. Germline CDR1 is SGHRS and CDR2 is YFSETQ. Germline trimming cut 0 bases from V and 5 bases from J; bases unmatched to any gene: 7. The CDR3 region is CASSLGQGRVTEAFF. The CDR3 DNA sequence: TGCGCCAGCAGCTTGGGACAGGGACGGGTGACTGAAGCTTTCTTT.

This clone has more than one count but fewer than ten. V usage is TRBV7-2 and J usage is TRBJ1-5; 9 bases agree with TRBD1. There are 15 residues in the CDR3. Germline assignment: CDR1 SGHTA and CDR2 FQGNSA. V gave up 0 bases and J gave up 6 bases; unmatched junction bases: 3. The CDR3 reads CASSLAGQGVQPQHF. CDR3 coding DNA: TGTGCCAGCAGCTTAGCGGGACAGGGAGTTCAGCCCCAGCATTTT.

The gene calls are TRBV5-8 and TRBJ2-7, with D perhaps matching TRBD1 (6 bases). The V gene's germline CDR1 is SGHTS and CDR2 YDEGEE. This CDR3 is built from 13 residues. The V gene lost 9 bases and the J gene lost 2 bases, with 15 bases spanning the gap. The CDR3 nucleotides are TGTGCCACCCTGGTTAGGGGGACCTACGAGCAGTACTTC. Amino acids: CATLVRGTYEQYF.

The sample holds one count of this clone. The CDR3 DNA is TGTGCCTGGAGTAAGACCGGGACAACTGGGGCCAACGTCCTGACTTTC. This sequence encodes CAWSKTGTTGANVLTF. This chain links TRBV30 with TRBJ2-6; a weak D match, TRBD1 (6 bases). V gave up 2 bases and J gave up 2 bases, with 13 bases separating them. The CDR3 consists of 16 residues. Germline loops: CDR1 GTSNPN, CDR2 SVGIG (reference sequence).

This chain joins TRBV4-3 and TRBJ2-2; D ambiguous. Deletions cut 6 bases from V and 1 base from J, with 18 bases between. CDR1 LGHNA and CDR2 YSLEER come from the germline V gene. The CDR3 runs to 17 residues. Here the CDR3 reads CASRRTVLTGNTGELFF. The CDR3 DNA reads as TGCGCCAGCAGGAGAACAGTGCTTACCGGGAACACCGGGGAGCTGTTTTTT.

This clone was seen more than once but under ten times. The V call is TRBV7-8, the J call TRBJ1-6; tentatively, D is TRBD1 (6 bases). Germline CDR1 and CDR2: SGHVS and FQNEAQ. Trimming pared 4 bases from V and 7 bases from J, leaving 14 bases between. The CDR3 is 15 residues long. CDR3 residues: CASSWDTQGNSPLHF. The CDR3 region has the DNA TGTGCCAGCAGCTGGGACACTCAGGGGAATTCACCCCTCCACTTT. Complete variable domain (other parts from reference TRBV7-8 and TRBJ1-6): GAGVSQSPRYKVAKRGQDVALRCDPISGHVSLFWYQQALGQGPEFLTYFQNEAQLDKSGLPSDRFFAERPEGSVSTLKIQRTQQEDSAVYLCASSWDTQGNSPLHFGNGTRLTVT.

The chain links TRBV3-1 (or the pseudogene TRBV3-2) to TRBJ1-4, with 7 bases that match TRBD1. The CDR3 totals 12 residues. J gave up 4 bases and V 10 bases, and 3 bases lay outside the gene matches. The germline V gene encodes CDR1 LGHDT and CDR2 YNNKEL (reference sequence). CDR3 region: CATRQGNEKLFF. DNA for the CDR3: TGTGCCACCAGACAGGGTAATGAAAAACTGTTTTTT.

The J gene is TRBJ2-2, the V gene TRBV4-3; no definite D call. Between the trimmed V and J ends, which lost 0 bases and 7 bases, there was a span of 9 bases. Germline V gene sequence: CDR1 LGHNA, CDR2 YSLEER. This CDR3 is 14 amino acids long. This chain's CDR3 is CASSQDWADGELFF. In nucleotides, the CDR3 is TGCGCCAGCAGCCAAGATTGGGCAGACGGGGAGCTGTTTTTT.

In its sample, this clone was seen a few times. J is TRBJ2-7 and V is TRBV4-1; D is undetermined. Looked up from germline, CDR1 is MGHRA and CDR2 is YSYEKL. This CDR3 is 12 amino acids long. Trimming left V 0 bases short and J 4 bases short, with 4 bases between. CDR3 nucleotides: TGCGCCAGCAGCCAAGAGTTATACGAGCAGTACTTC. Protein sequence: CASSQELYEQYF.

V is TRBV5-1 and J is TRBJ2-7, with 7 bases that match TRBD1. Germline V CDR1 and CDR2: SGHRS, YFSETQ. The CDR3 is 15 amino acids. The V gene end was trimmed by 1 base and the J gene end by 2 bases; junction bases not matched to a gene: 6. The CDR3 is CASSLLGQKTYEQYF. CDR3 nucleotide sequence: TGCGCCAGCAGCTTGCTGGGACAGAAGACCTACGAGCAGTACTTC.

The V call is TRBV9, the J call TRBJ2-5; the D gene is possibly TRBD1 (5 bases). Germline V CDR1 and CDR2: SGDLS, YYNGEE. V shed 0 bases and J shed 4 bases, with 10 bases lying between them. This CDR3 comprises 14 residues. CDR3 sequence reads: CASSVGRGGETQYF. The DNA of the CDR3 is TGTGCCAGCAGCGTAGGAAGGGGCGGAGAGACCCAGTACTTC.

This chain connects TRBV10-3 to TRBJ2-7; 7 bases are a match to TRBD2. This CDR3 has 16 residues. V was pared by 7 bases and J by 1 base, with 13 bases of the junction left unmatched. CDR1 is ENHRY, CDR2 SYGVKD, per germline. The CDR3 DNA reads TGTGCCATCAACCCGGGAGGTGGCTCTTCATCCTACGAGCAGTACTTC. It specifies CAINPGGGSSSYEQYF.

The CDR3 bases are TGTGCCAGCAGCCAAGATGGACTAGCCAAAAACATTCAGTACTTC. It encodes CASSQDGLAKNIQYF. This rearrangement joins TRBV4-2 to TRBJ2-4; D is possibly TRBD2 (5 bases). Per the germline V gene, CDR1 is LGHNA and CDR2 is YNFKEQ. CDR3 length: 15 amino acids. V lost 0 bases, J lost 0 bases, and 6 bases lay in between.

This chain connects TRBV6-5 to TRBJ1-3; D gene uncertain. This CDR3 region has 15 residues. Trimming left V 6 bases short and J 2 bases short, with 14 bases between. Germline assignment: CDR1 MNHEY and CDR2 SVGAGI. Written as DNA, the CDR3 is TGTGCCAGCAGCCCAACACGGGAAGCTGGAAACACCATATATTTT. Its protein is CASSPTREAGNTIYF.

The CDR3 nucleotides read TGTGCCAGCAGCTTAGTACAGGGTAAAGGAAATGAGCAGTTCTTC. This codes for CASSLVQGKGNEQFF. The rearrangement uses TRBV7-9 and TRBJ2-1; the D gene is possibly TRBD1 (6 bases). The CDR3 covers 15 residues. V lost 1 base, J lost 7 bases, and 14 bases lay in between. Germline V gives CDR1 SEHNR, CDR2 FQNEAQ (reference sequence).

The CDR3 DNA sequence: TGTGCCAGCAGCCGGACCGGGGGCAATCAGCCCCAGCATTTT. It codes for CASSRTGGNQPQHF. The chain links TRBV9 to TRBJ1-5; D is uncertain. CDR1 is SGDLS and CDR2 is YYNGEE in the germline V gene. V dropped 4 bases and J dropped 2 bases, with 10 bases sitting between them. This CDR3 has 14 amino acids.

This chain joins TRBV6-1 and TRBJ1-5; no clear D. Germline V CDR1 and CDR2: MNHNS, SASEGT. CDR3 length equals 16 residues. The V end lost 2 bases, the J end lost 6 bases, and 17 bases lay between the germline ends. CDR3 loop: CASSEKFLLPGQPQHF. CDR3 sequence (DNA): TGTGCCAGCAGTGAAAAATTTCTCCTGCCCGGTCAGCCCCAGCATTTT.

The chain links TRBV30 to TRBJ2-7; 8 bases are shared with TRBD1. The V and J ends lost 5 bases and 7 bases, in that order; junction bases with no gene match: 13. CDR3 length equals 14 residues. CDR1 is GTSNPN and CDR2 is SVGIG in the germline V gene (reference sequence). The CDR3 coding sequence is TGTGCCTGGGAGCGCGGGACAGGAGAGGGGGAGCAGTACTTC. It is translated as CAWERGTGEGEQYF.

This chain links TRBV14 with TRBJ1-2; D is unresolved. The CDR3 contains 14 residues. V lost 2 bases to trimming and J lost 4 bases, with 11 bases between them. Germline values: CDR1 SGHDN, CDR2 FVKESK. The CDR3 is CASSQTRVGYGYTF. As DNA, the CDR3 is TGTGCCAGCAGCCAAACTAGGGTTGGCTATGGCTACACCTTC.

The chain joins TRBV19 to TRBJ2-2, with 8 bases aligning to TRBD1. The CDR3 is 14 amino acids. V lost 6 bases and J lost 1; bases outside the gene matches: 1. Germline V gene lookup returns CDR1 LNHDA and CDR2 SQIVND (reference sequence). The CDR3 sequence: CASRQGGNTGELFF. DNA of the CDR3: TGTGCCAGTAGACAGGGGGGGAACACCGGGGAGCTGTTTTTT.

CDR3 region: CASSGRRLRHYGYTF. The CDR3 nucleotides read TGTGCCAGCAGCGGCCGACGGCTGCGGCACTATGGCTACACCTTC. The chain employs TRBV9 and TRBJ1-2; D remains unclear. The CDR3 consists of 15 residues. The germline gives CDR1 SGDLS, CDR2 YYNGEE. Trimming took off 3 bases at V and 3 bases at J, with 15 bases between the two ends.

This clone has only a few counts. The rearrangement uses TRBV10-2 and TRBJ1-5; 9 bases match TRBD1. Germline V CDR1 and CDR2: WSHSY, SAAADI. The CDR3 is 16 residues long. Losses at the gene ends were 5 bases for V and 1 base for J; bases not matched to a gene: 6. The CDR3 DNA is TGCGCCAGCAGTTTGACAGGGGGAACAAGCAATCAGCCCCAGCATTTT. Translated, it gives CASSLTGGTSNQPQHF.

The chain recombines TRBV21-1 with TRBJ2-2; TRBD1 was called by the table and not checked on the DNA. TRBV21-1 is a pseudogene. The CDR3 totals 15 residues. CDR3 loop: CASSSRDRVTGELFF. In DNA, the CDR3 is TGTGCCAGCAGTAGCCGGGACAGGGTTACCGGGGAGCTGTTTTTT.

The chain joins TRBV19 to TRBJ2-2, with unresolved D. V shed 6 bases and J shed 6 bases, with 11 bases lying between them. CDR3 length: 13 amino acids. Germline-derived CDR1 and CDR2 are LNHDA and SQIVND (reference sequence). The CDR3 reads CASRVSEPGELFF. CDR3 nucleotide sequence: TGTGCCAGTAGGGTGTCTGAGCCCGGGGAGCTGTTTTTT.

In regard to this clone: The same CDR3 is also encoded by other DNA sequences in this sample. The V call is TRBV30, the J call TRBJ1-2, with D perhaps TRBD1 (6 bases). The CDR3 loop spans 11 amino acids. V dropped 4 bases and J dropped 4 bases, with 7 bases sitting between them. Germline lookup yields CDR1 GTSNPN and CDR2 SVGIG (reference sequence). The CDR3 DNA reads TGTGCCTGGACACAGGGCTATGGCTACACCTTC. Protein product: CAWTQGYGYTF.